A selection of T cell receptor beta chains follows, all from one sample in a study of PD-L1 blockade in urothelial cancer. TCRdb keeps only in-frame clones here, not all; method: immunoSEQ multiplex PCR. The table includes about 45,000 clones, approximately 88% detected once. Sequencing used PBMCs, obtained around atezolizumab (anti-PD-L1) treatment. Receptors originate from a man aged 80 or over with urothelial cancer. CDR3s include the opening cysteine and the closing phenylalanine or tryptophan. D genes are given only for firm matches.

j_call | cdr3_length | v_call | d_call | cdr3_aa | cdr3_nt
TRBJ2-7 | 14 | TRBV28 | TRBD2 | CASSLFRGSNEQYF | TGTGCCAGCAGTTTATTCCGCGGGAGTAACGAGCAGTACTTC
TRBJ1-5 | 13 | TRBV19 | - | CASSLDSNQPQHF | TGTGCCAGTAGCCTAGATAGCAATCAGCCCCAGCATTTT
TRBJ1-4 | 16 | TRBV6-6 | - | CASSYSSGGVNEKLFF | TGTGCCAGCAGTTACTCGAGTGGCGGGGTTAATGAAAAACTGTTTTTT
TRBJ1-2 | 14 | TRBV2 | TRBD1 | CASSDRGRPYGYTF | TGTGCCAGCAGTGACAGGGGGCGTCCCTATGGCTACACCTTC
TRBJ1-1 | 13 | TRBV28 | - | CASSHEPNTEAFF | TGTGCCAGCAGCCACGAGCCGAACACTGAAGCTTTCTTT
TRBJ2-3 | 15 | TRBV28 | - | CASRSGSTLGDTQYF | TGTGCCAGCAGGTCGGGATCAACCTTAGGAGATACGCAGTATTTT
TRBJ1-2 | 15 | TRBV6-6 | - | CASSYSTTLSYGYTF | TGTGCCAGCAGTTACTCGACTACGCTTTCCTATGGCTACACCTTC
TRBJ2-5 | 13 | TRBV5-4 | - | CASTQAAQETQYF | TGTGCCAGCACCCAGGCAGCACAAGAGACCCAGTACTTC
TRBJ1-3 | 13 | TRBV6-1 | TRBD1 | CAGQGAYGNTIYF | TGTGCCGGTCAGGGGGCTTATGGAAACACCATATATTTT
TRBJ1-2 | 13 | TRBV10-3 | - | CAISESTGYGYTF | TGTGCCATCAGTGAGTCTACGGGCTATGGCTACACCTTC
TRBJ2-5 | 15 | TRBV27 | TRBD2 | CASRPTGAGGGTQYF | TGTGCCAGCAGACCTACAGGAGCGGGAGGAGGGACCCAGTACTTC
TRBJ2-5 | 16 | TRBV7-2 | TRBD2 | CASSFMTGGGRETQYF | TGTGCCAGCAGCTTCATGACCGGGGGGGGACGGGAGACCCAGTACTTC
TRBJ2-5 | 14 | TRBV5-1 | - | CASSRRRESVTQYF | TGCGCCAGCAGCCGAAGACGAGAAAGCGTGACCCAGTACTTC
TRBJ1-1 | 16 | TRBV19 | TRBD1 | CASSISLKGASTEAFF | TGTGCCAGTAGTATTTCCCTAAAGGGGGCGAGTACTGAAGCTTTCTTT
TRBJ1-5 | 12 | TRBV5-6 | - | CASSSFNQPQHF | TGTGCCAGCAGCTCCTTCAATCAGCCCCAGCATTTT
TRBJ1-4 | 14 | TRBV19 | - | CASNPQGKAEKLFF | TGTGCCAGTAACCCACAGGGAAAGGCTGAAAAACTGTTTTTT
TRBJ2-1 | 15 | TRBV7-2 | TRBD2 | CASSLALAGVTEQFF | TGTGCCAGCAGCTTAGCGCTGGCGGGAGTGACCGAGCAGTTCTTC
TRBJ1-5 | 15 | TRBV28 | - | CASNYNGQKNQPQHF | TGTGCCAGCAACTACAACGGACAGAAAAATCAGCCCCAGCATTTT
TRBJ2-2 | 14 | TRBV5-5 | TRBD1 | CASSDRGNTGELFF | TGTGCCAGCAGCGACAGGGGGAACACCGGGGAGCTGTTTTTT
TRBJ2-1 | 14 | TRBV6-1 | - | CASRAGLGIVEQFF | TGTGCCAGCAGGGCCGGACTGGGAATAGTTGAGCAGTTCTTC